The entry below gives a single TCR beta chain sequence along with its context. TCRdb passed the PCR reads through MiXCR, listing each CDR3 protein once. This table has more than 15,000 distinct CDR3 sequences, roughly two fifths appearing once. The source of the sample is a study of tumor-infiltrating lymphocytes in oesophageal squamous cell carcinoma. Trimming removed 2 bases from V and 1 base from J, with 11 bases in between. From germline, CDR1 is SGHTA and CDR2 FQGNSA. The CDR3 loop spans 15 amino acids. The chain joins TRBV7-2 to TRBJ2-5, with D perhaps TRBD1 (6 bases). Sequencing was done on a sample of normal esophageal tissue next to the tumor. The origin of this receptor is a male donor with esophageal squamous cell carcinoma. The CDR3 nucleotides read TGTGCCAGCAGCTTAACAGGGAGCCCCCAAGAGACCCAGTACTTC. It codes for CASSLTGSPQETQYF.